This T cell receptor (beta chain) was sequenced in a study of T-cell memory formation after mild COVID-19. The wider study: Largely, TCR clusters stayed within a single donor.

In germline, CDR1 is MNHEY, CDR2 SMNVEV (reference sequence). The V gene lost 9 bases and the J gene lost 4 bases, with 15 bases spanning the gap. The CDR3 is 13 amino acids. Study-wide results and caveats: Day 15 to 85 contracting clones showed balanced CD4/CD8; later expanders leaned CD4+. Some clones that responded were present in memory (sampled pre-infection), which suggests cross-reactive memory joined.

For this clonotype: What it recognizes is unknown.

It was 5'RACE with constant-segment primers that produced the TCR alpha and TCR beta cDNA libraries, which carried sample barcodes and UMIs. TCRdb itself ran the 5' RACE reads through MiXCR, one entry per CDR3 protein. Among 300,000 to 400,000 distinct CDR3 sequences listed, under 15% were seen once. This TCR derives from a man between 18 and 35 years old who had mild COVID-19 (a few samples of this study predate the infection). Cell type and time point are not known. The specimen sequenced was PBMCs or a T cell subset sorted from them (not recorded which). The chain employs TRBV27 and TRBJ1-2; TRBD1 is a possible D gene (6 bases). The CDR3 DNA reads TGTGCCAGTTGGGGGGGCGGGAGCTATGGCTACACCTTC. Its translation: CASWGGGSYGYTF.